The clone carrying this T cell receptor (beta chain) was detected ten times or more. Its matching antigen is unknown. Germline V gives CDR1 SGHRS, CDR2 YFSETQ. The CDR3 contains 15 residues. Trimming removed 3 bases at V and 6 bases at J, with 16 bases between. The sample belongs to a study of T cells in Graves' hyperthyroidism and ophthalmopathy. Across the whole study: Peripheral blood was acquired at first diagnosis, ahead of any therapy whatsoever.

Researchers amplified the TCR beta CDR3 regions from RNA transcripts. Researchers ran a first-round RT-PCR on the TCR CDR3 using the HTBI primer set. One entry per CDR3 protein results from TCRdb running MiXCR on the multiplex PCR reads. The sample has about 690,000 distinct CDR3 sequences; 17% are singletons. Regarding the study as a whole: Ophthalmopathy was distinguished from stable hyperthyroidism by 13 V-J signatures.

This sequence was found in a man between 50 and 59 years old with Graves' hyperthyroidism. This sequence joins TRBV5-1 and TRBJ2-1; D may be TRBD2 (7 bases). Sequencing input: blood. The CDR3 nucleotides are TGCGCCAGCAGCTATAGGGGGGAGGGTACCAATGAGCAGTTCTTC. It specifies CASSYRGEGTNEQFF. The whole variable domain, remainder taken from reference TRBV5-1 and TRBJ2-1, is KAGVTQTPRYLIKTRGQQVTLSCSPISGHRSVSWYQQTPGQGLQFLFEYFSETQRNKGNFPGRFSGRQFSNSRSEMNVSTLELGDSALYLCASSYRGEGTNEQFFGPGTRLTVL.